This T cell receptor (beta chain) was identified during a study of T cell changes during pregnancy in multiple sclerosis. Sequencing was performed with immunoSEQ multiplex PCR; in TCRdb, only in-frame clones are kept and a portion is missing. This repertoire shows about 100,000 clones, about 94% found once; its top ten account for approximately 0.88%. The junction had 11 bases not matched to a gene; V was cut back by 5 bases and J by 6 bases. This CDR3 is 16 amino acids long. CDR1 is MNHEY, CDR2 SMNVEV, per germline (reference sequence). This receptor was taken from a female donor with multiple sclerosis, enrolled in a pregnancy study. The chain is built from TRBV27 and TRBJ2-1; 9 bases agree with TRBD1. The sample in question was peripheral blood, obtained before pregnancy. CDR3 DNA: TGTGCCAGCAGTCCGTTAGGGGACAGGGAGGCCAATGAGCAGTTCTTC. It encodes CASSPLGDREANEQFF.